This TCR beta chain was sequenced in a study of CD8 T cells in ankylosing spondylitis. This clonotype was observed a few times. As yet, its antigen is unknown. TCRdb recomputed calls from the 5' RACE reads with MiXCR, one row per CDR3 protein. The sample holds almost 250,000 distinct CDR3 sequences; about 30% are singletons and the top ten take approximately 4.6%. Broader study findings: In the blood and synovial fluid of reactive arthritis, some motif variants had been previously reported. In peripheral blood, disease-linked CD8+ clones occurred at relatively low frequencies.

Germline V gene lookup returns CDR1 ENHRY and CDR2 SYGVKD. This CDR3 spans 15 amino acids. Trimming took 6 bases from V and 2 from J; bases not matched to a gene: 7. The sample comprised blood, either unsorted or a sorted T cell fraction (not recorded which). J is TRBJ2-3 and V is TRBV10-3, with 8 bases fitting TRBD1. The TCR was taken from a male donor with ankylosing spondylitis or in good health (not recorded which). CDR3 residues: CAISYGQGPTDTQYF. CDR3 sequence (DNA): TGTGCCATCAGCTACGGACAGGGACCCACAGATACGCAGTATTTT.